The following is a T cell receptor (beta chain) sequence with its context. The antigen remains undetermined. The data derive from a study of T cells in Graves' hyperthyroidism and ophthalmopathy. Amplification of TCR beta CDR3 regions used RNA as the template. HTBI primers drove first-round RT-PCR of the TCR CDR3. TCRdb reprocessed the multiplex PCR reads with MiXCR, giving one entry per CDR3 protein. The table records hundreds of thousands of distinct CDR3 sequences, approximately 15% of them present only once. Each diagnosis was grounded in clinical symptoms, serum thyroxine and TRAb, thyroid ultrasound, and orbital computed tomography. General study results and limits: Ophthalmopathy, which appeared later, was predicted by the model a median about 6.8 months before onset. Most thyroid-expanded clonotypes above 0.001 were also found in blood.

The TCR comes from a woman in her 40s with Graves' ophthalmopathy. Source material: blood.

The CDR3 reads CSGTGFNQPQHF. CDR3 sequence (DNA): TGCAGTGGGACAGGCTTCAATCAGCCCCAGCATTTT. The rearrangement links TRBV20-1 to TRBJ1-5, with TRBD1 identical over 7 bases. With V trimmed by 7 bases and J by 3 bases, 3 bases remained unmatched. Germline CDR1 and CDR2: DFQATT and SNEGSKA (reference sequence). CDR3 length: 12 amino acids.